This T cell receptor beta chain was recorded in a study of metastatic and nonmetastatic thyroid tumors. Study context: It was across blood and tumor or nodule tissue from malignant and benign thyroid patients that repertoires were compared.

All patients reached thyroid surgery having received no treatment beforehand. TCRdb redid the clone calls on the PCR reads using MiXCR. The data show 50,000 to 65,000 clones, with about a sixth seen just once and approximately 3% held by the top ten. Study-level findings and limits: Malignant thyroid tumors reportedly had TCR beta diversity that was significantly higher than in benign nodules, in blood and tumor.

This clone has a handful of counts. Its antigen is unidentified. Trimming took 5 bases from V and 4 from J, leaving 9 bases between them. The CDR3 consists of 12 residues. CDR1 SNHLY and CDR2 FYNNEI come from the germline V gene. The source material was blood. This chain links TRBV2 with TRBJ2-7, with D uncertain. This clonotype was sampled from a female donor with papillary thyroid cancer or a benign thyroid nodule (not recorded which). Some clones in this sample may be carry-over from other donors' samples. As DNA, the CDR3 is TGTGCCAGCAGTTTCACCCTATACGAGCAGTACTTC. It specifies CASSFTLYEQYF. The full variable domain, rest sourced from reference TRBV2 and TRBJ2-7, is EPEVTQTPSHQVTQMGQEVILRCVPISNHLYFYWYRQILGQKVEFLVSFYNNEISEKSEIFDDQFSVERPDGSNFTLKIRSTKLEDSAMYFCASSFTLYEQYFGPGTRLTVT.